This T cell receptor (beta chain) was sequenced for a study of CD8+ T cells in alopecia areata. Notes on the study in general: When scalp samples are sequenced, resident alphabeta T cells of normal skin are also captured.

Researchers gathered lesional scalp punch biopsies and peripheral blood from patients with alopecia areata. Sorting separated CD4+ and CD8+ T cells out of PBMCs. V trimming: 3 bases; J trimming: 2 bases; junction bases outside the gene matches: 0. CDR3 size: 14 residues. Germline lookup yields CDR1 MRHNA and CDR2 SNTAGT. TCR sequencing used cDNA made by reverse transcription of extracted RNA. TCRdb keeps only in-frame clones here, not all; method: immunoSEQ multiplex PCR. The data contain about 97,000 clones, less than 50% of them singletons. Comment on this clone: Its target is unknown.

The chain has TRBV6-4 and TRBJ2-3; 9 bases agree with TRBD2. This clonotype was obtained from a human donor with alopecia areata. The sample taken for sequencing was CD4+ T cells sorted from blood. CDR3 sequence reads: CASSEGLATDTQYF. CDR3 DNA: TGTGCCAGCAGTGAGGGACTAGCCACAGATACGCAGTATTTT.